This record looks at one TCR beta chain sequence and its context. The data belong to a study of blood T cell repertoires in COVID-19. Study-wide context: The United States, Italy and Spain provided the acute and convalescent COVID-19 samples. T cells, B-cell-depleted T cells, or PBMCs supplied cDNA or gDNA.

This CDR3 is 11 amino acids long. V dropped 2 bases and J dropped 6 bases, with 7 bases sitting between them. Germline CDR1 is GTSNPN and CDR2 is SVGIG (reference sequence). Authors' data handling: Nucleated cell counts were estimated from reference gene primer amplification. Generated by immunoSEQ multiplex PCR, the TCRdb table keeps only in-frame clones and is missing some. That table is the source of V, J and clone size, and D and trimming were worked out from the DNA. Of about 240,000 clones listed, roughly 87% are singletons. This receptor was obtained from a man between 60 and 75 years old who had recovered from COVID-19. The chain employs TRBV30 and TRBJ1-2, with no clear D. Sequences were obtained from peripheral blood. CDR3 region: CAWSLIHGYTF. CDR3 coding DNA: TGTGCCTGGAGTCTAATCCATGGCTACACCTTC.